This passage covers 16 T cell receptor beta chains from one sample sequenced in a study of blood T cells in healthy people across ages. Sample-barcoded 5' priming and a J-beta primer mix drove a second PCR of roughly 7 to 11 cycles. Each CDR3 protein is one row after TCRdb ran MiXCR on the 5' RACE reads. Among 780,000 or so distinct CDR3 sequences listed, roughly 56% were seen once. The sample was blood. These receptors originate from a man aged 40-49 years in good health.

The CDR3, as DNA: TGTGCCAGCCAAGACGGGGGTGGACCCAAAAACATTCAGTACTTC. It is translated as CASQDGGGPKNIQYF. This rearrangement joins TRBV12-3 or TRBV12-4 to TRBJ2-4; possible D gene TRBD2, 6 bases. CDR3 size: 15 residues. Trimming pared 8 bases from V and 2 bases from J, leaving 16 bases between.

This clonotype was picked up a small number of times. The genes are TRBV20-1 and TRBJ2-3; TRBD2 matches 7 bases. The CDR3 totals 13 residues. Germline V gene sequence: CDR1 DFQATT, CDR2 SNEGSKA (reference sequence). The ends lost 7 bases at V and 4 bases at J; junction bases unmatched: 8. CDR3: CSVGGVLPDTQYF. The DNA of the CDR3 is TGCAGTGTGGGAGGGGTTCTCCCAGATACGCAGTATTTT.

This clonotype was counted a few times. The chain is built from TRBV20-1 and TRBJ2-3; 7 bases map to TRBD1. The CDR3 sequence is 16 residues long. V lost 5 bases and J lost 1; bases outside the gene matches: 12. Germline CDR1 is DFQATT and CDR2 is SNEGSKA (reference sequence). The CDR3: CSAFPQGVLGTDTQYF. Here the CDR3 DNA reads TGCAGTGCTTTTCCTCAGGGGGTATTGGGCACAGATACGCAGTATTTT.

J is TRBJ1-2 and V is TRBV15, with no clear D. The CDR3 is 13 residues long. V lost 2 bases, J lost 8 bases, and 12 bases lay in between. The V gene's germline CDR1 is LNHNV and CDR2 YYDKDF (reference sequence). CDR3 residues: CATSRPLSEGYTF. Here the CDR3 DNA reads TGTGCCACCAGCAGACCCTTGAGTGAAGGCTACACCTTC. Using reference TRBV15 and TRBJ1-2 for the parts outside the CDR3, the full variable domain is DAMVIQNPRYQVTQFGKPVTLSCSQTLNHNVMYWYQQKSSQAPKLLFHYYDKDFNNEADTPDNFQSRRPNTSFCFLDIRSPGLGDTAMYLCATSRPLSEGYTFGSGTRLTVV.

This rearrangement joins TRBV28 to TRBJ1-2; a possible D gene is TRBD1 (6 bases). Germline V gene sequence: CDR1 MDHEN, CDR2 SYDVKM. The CDR3 contains 15 residues. Trimming shortened V by 6 bases and J by 1 base, and 15 bases separated the two germline ends. The CDR3 DNA follows: TGTGCCAGCAGACTAACAGAGGGGGGTAACTATGGCTACACCTTC. It specifies CASRLTEGGNYGYTF.

This chain links TRBV20-1 with TRBJ1-5; D gene unclear. Trimming stripped 4 bases from V and 0 bases from J, with 7 bases between. The CDR3 covers 13 residues. From germline, CDR1 is DFQATT and CDR2 SNEGSKA (reference sequence). In nucleotides, the CDR3 is TGCAGTGCTATCTTCAATAGCAATCAGCCCCAGCATTTT. Encoded protein: CSAIFNSNQPQHF.

This clonotype has only a few counts. The chain recombines TRBV28 with TRBJ2-7; either TRBD1 or TRBD2 may fit D (5 bases each). V was shortened by 3 bases and J by 1 base, with 10 bases between the two germline ends. This CDR3 has 14 residues. CDR1 and CDR2 (germline): MDHEN, SYDVKM. The CDR3 is CASSLYGTSYEQYF. The CDR3 bases are TGTGCCAGCAGTTTGTACGGGACGTCCTACGAGCAGTACTTC.

The chain employs TRBV7-9 and TRBJ1-4; 9 bases are a match to TRBD1. Trimming cost V 5 bases and J 8 bases; bases outside gene matches: 12. There are 16 residues in the CDR3. Germline-derived CDR1 and CDR2 are SEHNR and FQNEAQ (reference sequence). The chain's CDR3 is CASSPTPGQGLEKLFF. CDR3 DNA sequence: TGTGCCAGCAGCCCAACCCCGGGACAGGGTTTGGAAAAACTGTTTTTT.

The chain carries TRBV4-3 and TRBJ2-1; tentative D call: TRBD1 (6 bases). Germline-derived CDR1 and CDR2 are LGHNA and YSLEER. The CDR3 sequence is 17 residues long. Trimming left V 0 bases short and J 7 bases short, with 19 bases between. The CDR3, as DNA: TGCGCCAGCAGCCAAGACAGAGCGGATTACAGGGAGAATGAGCAGTTCTTC. This gives the protein CASSQDRADYRENEQFF.

The V call is TRBV11-2, the J call TRBJ2-7, with D perhaps TRBD1 (6 bases). The CDR3 covers 15 residues. V was cut by 8 bases and J by 0 bases, with 17 bases left in between. Germline CDR1 and CDR2: SGHAT and FQNNGV. The CDR3 is CASSTDSFLSYEQYF. CDR3 DNA sequence: TGTGCCAGCTCCACGGACAGCTTCCTCTCCTACGAGCAGTACTTC.

The chain recombines TRBV28 with TRBJ2-7; the match to TRBD1 covers 9 bases. The CDR3 consists of 14 residues. With V trimmed by 10 bases and J by 1 base, 8 bases remained unmatched. CDR1 MDHEN and CDR2 SYDVKM come from the germline V gene. In DNA, the CDR3 is TGTGCCAACAGCAGGGACAGGGTATCCTACGAGCAGTACTTC. This gives the protein CANSRDRVSYEQYF.

The V and J genes are TRBV13 and TRBJ1-1, with 7 bases matching TRBD1. The CDR3 sequence is 15 residues long. Germline V gives CDR1 PRHDT, CDR2 FYEKMQ (reference sequence). Trimming removed 8 bases from V and 0 bases from J; junction bases left unmatched: 9. This CDR3 is CASGYRGRMNTEAFF. The CDR3 region has the DNA TGTGCCAGCGGATACAGGGGACGGATGAACACTGAAGCTTTCTTT. The variable domain in full, with the rest retrieved from reference TRBV13 and TRBJ1-1, is AAGVIQSPRHLIKEKRETATLKCYPIPRHDTVYWYQQGPGQDPQFLISFYEKMQSDKGSIPDRFSAQQFSDYHSELNMSSLELGDSALYFCASGYRGRMNTEAFFGQGTRLTVV.

The chain joins TRBV7-9 to TRBJ2-2; possible D gene TRBD1, 5 bases. Per the germline V gene, CDR1 is SEHNR and CDR2 is FQNEAQ (reference sequence). V lost 3 bases, J lost 5 bases, and 13 bases lay in between. CDR3 size: 15 residues. CDR3 residues: CASSFVAGLTGELFF. In nucleotides, the CDR3 is TGTGCCAGCAGCTTTGTGGCAGGGCTTACCGGGGAGCTGTTTTTT.

J is TRBJ1-2 and V is TRBV10-3; TRBD1 matches at 7 bases. The germline gives CDR1 ENHRY, CDR2 SYGVKD. After removal of 2 bases from V and 2 bases from J, the junction contained 5 bases not matched to a gene. The length of the CDR3 is 15 residues. The CDR3 nucleotides read TGTGCCATCAGTGAGGACCGGGACAGCAACTATGGCTACACCTTC. This sequence encodes CAISEDRDSNYGYTF.

By share, this clonotype ranks as medium-sized. The chain joins TRBV10-3 to TRBJ2-7; perhaps TRBD2 as D (6 bases). There are 13 residues in the CDR3. The germline gives CDR1 ENHRY, CDR2 SYGVKD. With 7 bases removed from V and 2 bases from J, the gap between germline ends came to 12 bases. Here the CDR3 reads CAIKGASAYEQYF. The CDR3 DNA reads as TGTGCCATCAAAGGGGCTAGCGCCTACGAGCAGTACTTC.

The rearrangement uses TRBV7-2 and TRBJ2-4; D assignment may be TRBD1 or TRBD2 (5 bases each). Near its end, the DNA agrees better with TRBJ2-7, so the J call may be wrong. CDR3 length: 15 amino acids. Looked up from germline, CDR1 is SGHTA and CDR2 is FQGNSA. The CDR3 nucleotides read TGTGCCAGCAGCGCCGGGACGGCCTTCTCCTACGAGCAGTACTTC. Amino acid sequence: CASSAGTAFSYEQYF.